The rows below give T cell receptor beta chains drawn from one sample of a study of cytomegalovirus exposure and HLA in healthy donors. Sequencing was performed with immunoSEQ multiplex PCR; in TCRdb, only in-frame clones are kept and a portion is missing. The sample lists hundreds of thousands of clones; around 85% were seen once. Sequencing was carried out using PBMCs. The origin of the receptors is a girl aged 2-10 years in good health and CMV-seronegative. CDR3s include the opening cysteine and the closing phenylalanine or tryptophan. D genes are given only for firm matches. Rows may omit the clone size; those that give it use once, few, many or a size class.

TRBJ1-2	TRBD1	TRBV14	.	CASSFSAGTGGYTF	TGTGCCAGCAGCTTCTCGGCCGGGACAGGGGGCTACACCTTC
TRBJ2-1	TRBD2	TRBV6-6	.	CASSRTSGRDNEQFF	TGTGCCAGCAGCAGGACTAGCGGGAGGGACAATGAGCAGTTCTTC
TRBJ2-3	TRBD2	TRBV5-4	.	CASGIISGLDTDTQYF	TGTGCCAGCGGCATAATTAGCGGACTAGACACAGATACGCAGTATTTT
TRBJ1-1	TRBD1	TRBV19	.	CASSISGQGDTEAFF	TGTGCCAGTAGTATATCGGGCCAGGGGGATACTGAAGCTTTCTTT
TRBJ1-5	.	TRBV19	few	CASSIEARVSNQPQHF	TGTGCCAGTAGTATAGAGGCCAGGGTGAGCAATCAGCCCCAGCATTTT
TRBJ1-2	.	TRBV6-6	.	CASRPMGGMAGYTF	TGTGCCAGCAGACCCATGGGGGGGATGGCGGGCTACACCTTC
TRBJ2-1	TRBD1	TRBV5-1	.	CASSPSGQGYVSEQFF	TGCGCCAGCAGCCCATCGGGACAGGGTTACGTTAGTGAGCAGTTCTTC
TRBJ2-1	TRBD2	TRBV6-5	.	CASRGLAGVEQFF	TGTGCCAGCCGGGGACTAGCGGGAGTTGAGCAGTTCTTC
TRBJ1-5	TRBD1	TRBV6-6	few	CASSRDSANRPQHF	TGTGCCAGCAGCCGGGACAGCGCCAATCGCCCCCAGCATTTT
TRBJ1-5	.	TRBV29-1	once	CSVGQSNQPQHF	TGCAGCGTTGGACAAAGCAATCAGCCCCAGCATTTT
TRBJ1-4	.	TRBV10-3	.	CAIKPAGVNEKLFF	TGTGCCATCAAGCCTGCGGGGGTTAATGAAAAACTGTTTTTT
TRBJ1-1	.	TRBV5-1	.	CASSFEGGNTEAFF	TGCGCCAGCAGCTTTGAAGGGGGGAACACTGAAGCTTTCTTT
TRBJ2-1	TRBD2	TRBV12-5	.	CATASYPGLAGAEQFF	TGTGCTACTGCTTCATATCCAGGCCTAGCGGGAGCTGAGCAGTTCTTC
TRBJ2-1	TRBD2	TRBV6-5	.	CASSYLASGDRSEQFF	TGTGCCAGCAGTTACTTGGCTAGCGGGGACCGGAGTGAGCAGTTCTTC
TRBJ2-2	.	TRBV19	.	CASSWRVSTGELFF	TGTGCCAGTAGTTGGAGGGTGAGCACCGGGGAGCTGTTTTTT
TRBJ2-7	.	TRBV30	.	CAWEDSGDEQYF	TGTGCCTGGGAGGACTCGGGCGACGAGCAGTACTTC
TRBJ2-5	.	TRBV7-9	once	CASSLEGDWIEQETQYF	TGTGCCAGCAGCTTAGAAGGAGACTGGATAGAACAAGAGACCCAGTACTTC
TRBJ2-7	.	TRBV5-1	.	CASSLEAGPYMPAEQYF	TGCGCCAGCAGCTTGGAAGCGGGCCCGTATATGCCGGCTGAGCAGTACTTC
TRBJ2-7	TRBD1	TRBV5-3	.	CARSHTTGGHEQYF	TGTGCCAGAAGCCACACGACAGGGGGCCACGAGCAGTACTTC
TRBJ1-2	.	TRBV9	.	CASSLSDGWMGGYTF	TGTGCCAGCAGCCTCAGCGACGGGTGGATGGGTGGCTACACCTTC
TRBJ2-1	TRBD2	TRBV13	.	CASSFAGTSSYEQFF	TGTGCCAGCAGCTTTGCCGGGACTAGTTCATATGAGCAGTTCTTC
TRBJ2-1	.	TRBV7-6	.	CASSLGVQEQFF	TGTGCCAGCAGCTTAGGTGTCCAGGAGCAGTTCTTC
TRBJ1-4	TRBD1	TRBV6-5	few	CASSYGTGRGEKLFF	TGTGCCAGCAGTTACGGGACAGGGCGAGGTGAAAAACTGTTTTTT
TRBJ2-7	TRBD1	TRBV19	.	CASSSGGQGYEQYF	TGTGCCAGTAGTTCTGGGGGACAGGGCTACGAGCAGTACTTC
TRBJ2-2	.	TRBV18	.	CASSPVGGANTGELFF	TGTGCCAGCTCACCAGTAGGGGGAGCGAACACCGGGGAGCTGTTTTTT
TRBJ1-6	TRBD1	TRBV4-1	.	CASSQVSYNGDRVDNSPLHF	TGCGCCAGCAGCCAAGTTTCCTATAACGGTGACAGGGTCGATAATTCACCCCTCCACTTT
TRBJ1-1	.	TRBV19	.	CASSLVWLGRLGEAFF	TGTGCCAGTAGTCTTGTGTGGTTAGGGAGACTCGGTGAAGCTTTCTTT